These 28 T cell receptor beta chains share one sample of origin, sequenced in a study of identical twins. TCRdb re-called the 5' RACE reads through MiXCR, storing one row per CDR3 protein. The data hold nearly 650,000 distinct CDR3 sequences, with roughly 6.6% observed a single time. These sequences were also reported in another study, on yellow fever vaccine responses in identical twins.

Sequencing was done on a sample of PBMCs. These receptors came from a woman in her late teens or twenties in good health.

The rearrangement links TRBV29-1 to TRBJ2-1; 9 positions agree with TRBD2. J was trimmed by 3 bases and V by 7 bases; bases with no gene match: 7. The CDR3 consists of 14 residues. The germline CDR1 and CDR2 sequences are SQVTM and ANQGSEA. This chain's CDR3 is CSAGGTSSYNEQFF. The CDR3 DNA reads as TGCAGCGCCGGAGGGACTAGCAGCTACAATGAGCAGTTCTTC.

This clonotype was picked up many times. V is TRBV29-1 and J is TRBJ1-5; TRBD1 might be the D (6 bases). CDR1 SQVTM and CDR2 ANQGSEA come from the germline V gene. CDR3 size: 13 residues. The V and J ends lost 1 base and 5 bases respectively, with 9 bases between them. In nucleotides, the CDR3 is TGCAGCGTTGAAGTGGACAGATATCAGCCCCAGCATTTT. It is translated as CSVEVDRYQPQHF. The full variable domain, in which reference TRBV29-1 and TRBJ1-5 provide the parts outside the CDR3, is SAVISQKPSRDICQRGTSLTIQCQVDSQVTMMFWYRQQPGQSLTLIATANQGSEATYESGFVIDKFPISRPNLTFSTLTVSNMSPEDSSIYLCSVEVDRYQPQHFGDGTRLSIL.

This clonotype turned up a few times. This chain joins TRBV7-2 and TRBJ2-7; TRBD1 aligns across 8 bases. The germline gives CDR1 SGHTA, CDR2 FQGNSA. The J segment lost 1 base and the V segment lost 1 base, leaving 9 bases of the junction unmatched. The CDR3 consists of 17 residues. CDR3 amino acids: CASSLVGSGTGSYEQYV. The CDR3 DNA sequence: TGTGCCAGCAGCTTAGTGGGATCTGGGACAGGATCCTACGAGCAGTACGTC.

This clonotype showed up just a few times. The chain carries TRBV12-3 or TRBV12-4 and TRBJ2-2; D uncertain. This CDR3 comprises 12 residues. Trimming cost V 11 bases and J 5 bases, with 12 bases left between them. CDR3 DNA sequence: TGTGCCGTCGCGGTAGGGACCGGGGAGCTGTTTTTT. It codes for CAVAVGTGELFF.

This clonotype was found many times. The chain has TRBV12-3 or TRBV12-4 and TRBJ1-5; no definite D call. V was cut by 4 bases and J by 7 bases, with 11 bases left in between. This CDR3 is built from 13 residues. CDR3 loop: CASSSAMNQPQHF. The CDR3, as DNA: TGTGCCAGCAGTTCAGCGATGAACCAGCCCCAGCATTTT.

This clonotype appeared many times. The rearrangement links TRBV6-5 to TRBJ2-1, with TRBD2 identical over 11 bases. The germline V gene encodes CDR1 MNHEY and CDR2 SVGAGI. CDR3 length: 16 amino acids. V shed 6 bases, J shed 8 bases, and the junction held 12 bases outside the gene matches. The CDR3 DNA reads TGTGCCAGCAGCTACCTAGCGGGAGGTATATATGATGAGCAGTTCTTC. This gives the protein CASSYLAGGIYDEQFF.

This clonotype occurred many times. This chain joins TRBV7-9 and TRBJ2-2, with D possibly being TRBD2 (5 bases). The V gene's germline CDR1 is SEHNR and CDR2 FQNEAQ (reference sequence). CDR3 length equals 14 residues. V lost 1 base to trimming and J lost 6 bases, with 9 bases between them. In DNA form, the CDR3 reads TGTGCCAGCAGCTTAGGTTACGGGGCCGGGGAGCTGTTTTTT. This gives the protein CASSLGYGAGELFF. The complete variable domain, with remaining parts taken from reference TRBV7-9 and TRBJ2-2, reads DTGVSQNPRHKITKRGQNVTFRCDPISEHNRLYWYRQTLGQGPEFLTYFQNEAQLEKSRLLSDRFSAERPKGSFSTLEIQRTEQGDSAMYLCASSLGYGAGELFFGEGSRLTVL.

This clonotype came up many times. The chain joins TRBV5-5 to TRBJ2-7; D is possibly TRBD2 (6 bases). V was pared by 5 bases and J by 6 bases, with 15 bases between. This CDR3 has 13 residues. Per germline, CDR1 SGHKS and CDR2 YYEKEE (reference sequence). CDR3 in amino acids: CASSNPSVSEQYF. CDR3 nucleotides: TGTGCCAGCAGTAACCCTAGCGTCTCCGAGCAGTACTTC.

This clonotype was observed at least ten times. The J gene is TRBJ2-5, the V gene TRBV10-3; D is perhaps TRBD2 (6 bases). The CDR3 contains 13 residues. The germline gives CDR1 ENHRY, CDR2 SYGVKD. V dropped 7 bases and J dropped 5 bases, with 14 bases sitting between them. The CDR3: CAINSGGGETQYF. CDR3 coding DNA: TGTGCCATCAATAGTGGCGGAGGGGAGACCCAGTACTTC.

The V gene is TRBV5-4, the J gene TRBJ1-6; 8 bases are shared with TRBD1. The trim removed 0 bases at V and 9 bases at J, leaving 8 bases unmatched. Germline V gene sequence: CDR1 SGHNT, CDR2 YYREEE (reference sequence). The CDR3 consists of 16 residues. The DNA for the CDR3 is TGTGCCAGCAGCTTGGGGACAGGGAGTAGTGTTTCACCCCTCCACTTT. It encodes CASSLGTGSSVSPLHF.

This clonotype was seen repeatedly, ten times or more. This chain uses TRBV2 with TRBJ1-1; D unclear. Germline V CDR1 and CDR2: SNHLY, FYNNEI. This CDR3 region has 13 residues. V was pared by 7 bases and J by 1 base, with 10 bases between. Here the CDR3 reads CASNPTRNTEAFF. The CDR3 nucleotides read TGTGCCAGCAACCCGACAAGGAACACTGAAGCTTTCTTT. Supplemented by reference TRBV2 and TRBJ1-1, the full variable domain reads EPEVTQTPSHQVTQMGQEVILRCVPISNHLYFYWYRQILGQKVEFLVSFYNNEISEKSEIFDDQFSVERPDGSNFTLKIRSTKLEDSAMYFCASNPTRNTEAFFGQGTRLTVV.

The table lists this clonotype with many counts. The CDR3 region has the DNA TGTGCCAGCAGCCGGGGCGGGGGGAGCTCCTACGAGCAGTACTTC. It is translated as CASSRGGGSSYEQYF. This chain links TRBV7-9 with TRBJ2-7, with 8 bases fitting TRBD2. With 5 bases clipped from V and 0 bases from J, the junction kept 6 bases outside the gene matches. Germline V gene lookup returns CDR1 SEHNR and CDR2 FQNEAQ (reference sequence). CDR3 length: 15 residues. The variable domain in full, completed from reference TRBV7-9 and TRBJ2-7, reads DTGVSQNPRHKITKRGQNVTFRCDPISEHNRLYWYRQTLGQGPEFLTYFQNEAQLEKSRLLSDRFSAERPKGSFSTLEIQRTEQGDSAMYLCASSRGGGSSYEQYFGPGTRLTVT.

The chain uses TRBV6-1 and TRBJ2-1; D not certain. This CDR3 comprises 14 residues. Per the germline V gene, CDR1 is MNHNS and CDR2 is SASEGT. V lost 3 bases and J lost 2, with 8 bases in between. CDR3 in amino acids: CASSEVGTYNEQFF. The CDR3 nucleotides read TGTGCCAGCAGTGAGGTCGGAACCTACAATGAGCAGTTCTTC.

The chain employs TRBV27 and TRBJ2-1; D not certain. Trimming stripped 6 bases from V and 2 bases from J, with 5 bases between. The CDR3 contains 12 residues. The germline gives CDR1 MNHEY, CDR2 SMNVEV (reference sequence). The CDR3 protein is CASRPPYNEQFF. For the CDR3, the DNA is TGTGCCAGCAGACCCCCCTACAATGAGCAGTTCTTC.

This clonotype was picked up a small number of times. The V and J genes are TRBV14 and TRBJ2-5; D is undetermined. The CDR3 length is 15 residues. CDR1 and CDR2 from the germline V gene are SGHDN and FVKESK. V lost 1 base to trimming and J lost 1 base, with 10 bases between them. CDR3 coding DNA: TGTGCCAGCAGCCAAGCACGGACCCCCCAAGAGACCCAGTACTTC. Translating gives CASSQARTPQETQYF.

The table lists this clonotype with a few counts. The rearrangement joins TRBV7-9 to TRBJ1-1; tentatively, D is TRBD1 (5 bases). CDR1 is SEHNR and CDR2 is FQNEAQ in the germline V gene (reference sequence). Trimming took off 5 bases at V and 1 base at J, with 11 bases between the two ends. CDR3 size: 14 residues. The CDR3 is CASSIKQGNTEAFF. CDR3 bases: TGTGCCAGCAGCATCAAGCAGGGGAACACTGAAGCTTTCTTT.

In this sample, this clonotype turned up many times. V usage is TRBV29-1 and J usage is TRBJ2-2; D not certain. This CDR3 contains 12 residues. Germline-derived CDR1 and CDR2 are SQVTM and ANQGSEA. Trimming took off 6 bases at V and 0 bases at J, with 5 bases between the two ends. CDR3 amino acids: CSVLPNTGELFF. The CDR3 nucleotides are TGCAGCGTATTGCCGAACACCGGGGAGCTGTTTTTT.

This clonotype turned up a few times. The CDR3 DNA is TGCGCCAGCAGCTCCGGACAGCAAATTACTAACACTGAAGCTTTCTTT. Its translation is CASSSGQQITNTEAFF. V is TRBV5-1 and J is TRBJ1-1, with TRBD1 as a possible D gene (6 bases). Deletions cut 3 bases from V and 2 bases from J, with 17 bases between. The CDR3 covers 16 residues. CDR1 and CDR2 (germline): SGHRS, YFSETQ.

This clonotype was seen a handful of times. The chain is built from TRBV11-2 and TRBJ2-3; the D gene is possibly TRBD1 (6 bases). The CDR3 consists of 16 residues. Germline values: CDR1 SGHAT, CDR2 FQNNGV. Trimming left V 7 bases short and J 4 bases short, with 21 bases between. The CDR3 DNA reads TGTGCCAGCAACCCTTTGTGGGGACACGGGGCAGATACGCAGTATTTT. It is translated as CASNPLWGHGADTQYF.

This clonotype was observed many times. CDR3 in amino acids: CASSQPGQRFPNEQFF. The CDR3 nucleotides read TGCGCCAGCAGCCAACCGGGACAGAGATTCCCCAATGAGCAGTTCTTC. This chain links TRBV4-1 with TRBJ2-1; TRBD1 aligns across 7 bases. After removal of 2 bases from V and 6 bases from J, the junction contained 10 bases not matched to a gene. The CDR3 runs to 16 residues. Germline assignment: CDR1 MGHRA and CDR2 YSYEKL.

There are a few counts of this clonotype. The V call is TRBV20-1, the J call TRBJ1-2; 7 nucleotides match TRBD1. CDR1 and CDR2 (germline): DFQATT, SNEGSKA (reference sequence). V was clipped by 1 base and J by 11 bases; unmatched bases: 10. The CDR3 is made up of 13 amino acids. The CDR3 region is CSARADRDSSYTF. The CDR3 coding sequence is TGCAGTGCTAGAGCCGACCGGGACAGCTCATACACCTTC.

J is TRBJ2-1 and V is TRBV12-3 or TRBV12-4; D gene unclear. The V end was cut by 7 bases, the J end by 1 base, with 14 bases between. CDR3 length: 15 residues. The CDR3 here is CASTSDGASYNEQFF. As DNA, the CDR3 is TGTGCCAGCACCTCGGATGGCGCATCCTACAATGAGCAGTTCTTC.

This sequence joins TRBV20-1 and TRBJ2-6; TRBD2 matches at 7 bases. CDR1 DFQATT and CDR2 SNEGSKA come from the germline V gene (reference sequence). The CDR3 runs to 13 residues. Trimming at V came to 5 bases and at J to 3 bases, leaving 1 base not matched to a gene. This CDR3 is CSAGGDGANVLTF. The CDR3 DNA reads TGCAGTGCTGGGGGGGATGGGGCCAACGTCCTGACTTTC.

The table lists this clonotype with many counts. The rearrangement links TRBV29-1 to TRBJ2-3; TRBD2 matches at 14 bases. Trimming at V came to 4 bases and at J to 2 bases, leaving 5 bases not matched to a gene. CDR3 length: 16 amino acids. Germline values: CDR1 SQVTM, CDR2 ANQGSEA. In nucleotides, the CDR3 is TGCAGCGTTGGACTAGCGGGGGGGCGTGTCACAGATACGCAGTATTTT. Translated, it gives CSVGLAGGRVTDTQYF.

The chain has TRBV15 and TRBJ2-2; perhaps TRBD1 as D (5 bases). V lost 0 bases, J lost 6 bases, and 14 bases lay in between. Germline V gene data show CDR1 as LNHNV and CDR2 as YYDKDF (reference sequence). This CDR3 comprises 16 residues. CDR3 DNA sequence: TGTGCCACCAGCAGAGAGTTTAGGGGTCTTTCCGGGGAGCTGTTTTTT. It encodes CATSREFRGLSGELFF.

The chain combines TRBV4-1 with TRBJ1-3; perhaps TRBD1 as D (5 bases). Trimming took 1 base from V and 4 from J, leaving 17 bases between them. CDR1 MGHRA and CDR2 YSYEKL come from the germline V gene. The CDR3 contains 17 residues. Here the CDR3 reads CASSQGGTGAGGNTIYF. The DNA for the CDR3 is TGCGCCAGCAGCCAAGGTGGGACCGGGGCTGGAGGAAACACCATATATTTT.

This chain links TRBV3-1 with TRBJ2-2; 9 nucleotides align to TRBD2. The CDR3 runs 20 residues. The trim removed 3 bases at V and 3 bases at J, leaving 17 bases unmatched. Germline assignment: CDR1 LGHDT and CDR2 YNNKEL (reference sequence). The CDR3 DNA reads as TGTGCCAGCAGCCACCCAAGGCAGGCGCTAGCGGGACTACACACCGGGGAGCTGTTTTTT. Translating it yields CASSHPRQALAGLHTGELFF.

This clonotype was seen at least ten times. The CDR3 sequence: CASSVGGGETQYF. Here the CDR3 DNA reads TGTGCCAGCAGCGTAGGGGGGGGGGAGACCCAGTACTTC. The chain couples TRBV9 to TRBJ2-5; 7 positions match TRBD2. Per the germline V gene, CDR1 is SGDLS and CDR2 is YYNGEE. This CDR3 comprises 13 residues. Trimming removed 0 bases from V and 5 bases from J; junction bases left unmatched: 1.